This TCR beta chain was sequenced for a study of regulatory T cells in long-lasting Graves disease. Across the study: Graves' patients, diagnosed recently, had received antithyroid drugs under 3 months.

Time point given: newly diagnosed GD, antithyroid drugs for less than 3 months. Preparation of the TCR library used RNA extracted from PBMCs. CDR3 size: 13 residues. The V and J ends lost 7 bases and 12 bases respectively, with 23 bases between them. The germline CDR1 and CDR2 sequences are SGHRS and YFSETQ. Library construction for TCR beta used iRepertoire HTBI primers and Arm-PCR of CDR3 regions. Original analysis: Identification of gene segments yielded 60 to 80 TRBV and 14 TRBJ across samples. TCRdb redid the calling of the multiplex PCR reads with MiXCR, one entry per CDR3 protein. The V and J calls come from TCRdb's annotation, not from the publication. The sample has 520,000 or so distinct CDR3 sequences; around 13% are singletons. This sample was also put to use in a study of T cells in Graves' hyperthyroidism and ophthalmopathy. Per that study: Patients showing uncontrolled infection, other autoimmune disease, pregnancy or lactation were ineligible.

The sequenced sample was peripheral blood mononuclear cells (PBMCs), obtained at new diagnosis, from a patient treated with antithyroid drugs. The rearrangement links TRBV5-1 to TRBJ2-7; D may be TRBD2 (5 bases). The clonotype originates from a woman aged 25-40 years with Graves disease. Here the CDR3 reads CASHSEDLQSRYF. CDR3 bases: TGCGCCAGCCATTCGGAGGATTTGCAATCGCGGTACTTC.